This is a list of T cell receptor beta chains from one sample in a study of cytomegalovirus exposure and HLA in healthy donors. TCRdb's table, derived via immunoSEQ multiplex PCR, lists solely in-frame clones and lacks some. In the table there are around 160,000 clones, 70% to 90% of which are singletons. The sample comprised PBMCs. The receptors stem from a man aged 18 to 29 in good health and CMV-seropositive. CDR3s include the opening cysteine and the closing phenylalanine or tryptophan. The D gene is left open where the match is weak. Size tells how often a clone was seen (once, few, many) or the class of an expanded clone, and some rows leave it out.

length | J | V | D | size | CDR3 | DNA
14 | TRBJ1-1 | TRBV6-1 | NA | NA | CASSASYRETEAFF | TGTGCCAGCAGCGCGTCCTACAGGGAGACTGAAGCTTTCTTT
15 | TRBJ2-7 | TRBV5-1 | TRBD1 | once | CASSLVYRGSDEQYF | TGCGCCAGCAGCTTGGTCTACAGGGGTTCTGACGAGCAGTACTTC
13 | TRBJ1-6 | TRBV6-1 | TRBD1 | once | CASTGQGGSPLHF | TGTGCCAGCACGGGACAGGGCGGTTCACCCCTCCACTTT
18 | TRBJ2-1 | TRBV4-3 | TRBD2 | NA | CASSQDLPLAGGRNEQFF | TGCGCCAGCAGCCAAGATCTCCCCCTAGCGGGGGGGCGCAATGAGCAGTTCTTC
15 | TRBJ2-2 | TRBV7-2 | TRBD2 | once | CASTRGGSNTGELFF | TGTGCCAGCACCCGGGGGGGCTCGAACACCGGGGAGCTGTTTTTT
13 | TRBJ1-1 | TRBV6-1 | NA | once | CASSGTAFTEAFF | TGTGCCAGCAGTGGGACAGCGTTCACTGAAGCTTTCTTT
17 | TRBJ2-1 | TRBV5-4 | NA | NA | CASSLDPLGGGYNEQFF | TGTGCCAGCAGCTTAGACCCTCTAGGGGGGGGCTACAATGAGCAGTTCTTC
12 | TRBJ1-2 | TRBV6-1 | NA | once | CASSSDSYGYTF | TGTGCCAGCAGTTCGGACAGCTATGGCTACACCTTC
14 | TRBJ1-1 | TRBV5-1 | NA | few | CASRSGAMNTEAFF | TGCGCCAGCCGATCAGGGGCGATGAACACTGAAGCTTTCTTT
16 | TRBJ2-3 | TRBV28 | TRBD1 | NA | CASSSVGQGTTDTQYF | TGTGCCAGCAGTTCGGTCGGACAGGGTACCACAGATACGCAGTATTTT
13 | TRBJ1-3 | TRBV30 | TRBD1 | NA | CAWRQGAGNTIYF | TGTGCCTGGAGACAGGGGGCAGGAAACACCATATATTTT
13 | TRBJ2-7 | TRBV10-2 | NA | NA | CASSPISSYEQYF | TGCGCCAGCAGTCCCATTTCGAGCTACGAGCAGTACTTC
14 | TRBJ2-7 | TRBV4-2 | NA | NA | CASSQLDRGSEQYF | TGTGCCAGCAGCCAACTTGATAGGGGCAGCGAGCAGTACTTC
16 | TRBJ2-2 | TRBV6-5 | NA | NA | CASSYFGTSVTGELFF | TGTGCCAGCAGTTACTTCGGGACATCGGTCACCGGGGAGCTGTTTTTT
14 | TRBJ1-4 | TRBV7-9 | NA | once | CASSAREGWEKLFF | TGTGCCAGCAGCGCCCGCGAGGGCTGGGAAAAACTGTTTTTT
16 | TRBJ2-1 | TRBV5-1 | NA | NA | CASSLVMDSSYNEQFF | TGCGCCAGCAGCTTGGTGATGGACAGCTCCTACAATGAGCAGTTCTTC
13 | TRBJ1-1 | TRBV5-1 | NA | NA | CASSLGMNTEAFF | TGCGCCAGCAGCTTGGGTATGAACACTGAAGCTTTCTTT
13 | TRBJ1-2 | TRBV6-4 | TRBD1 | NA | CASNFDRAYGYTF | TGTGCCAGCAACTTTGACAGGGCCTATGGCTACACCTTC
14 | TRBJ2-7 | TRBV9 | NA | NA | CASSVGTQTYEQYF | TGTGCCAGCAGCGTAGGGACACAGACCTACGAGCAGTACTTC
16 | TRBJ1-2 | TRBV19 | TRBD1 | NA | CASSIVRGQANYGYTF | TGTGCCAGTAGTATAGTAAGGGGACAGGCGAACTATGGCTACACCTTC
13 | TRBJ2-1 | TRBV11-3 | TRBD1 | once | CASSWTGTGEQFF | TGTGCCAGCAGCTGGACAGGGACGGGTGAGCAGTTCTTC
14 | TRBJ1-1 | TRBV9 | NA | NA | CASSGGKRNTEAFF | TGTGCCAGTAGTGGGGGGAAAAGGAACACTGAAGCTTTCTTT
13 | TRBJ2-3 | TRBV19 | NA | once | CAVSQLAADTQYF | TGTGCCGTGAGTCAACTAGCCGCAGATACGCAGTATTTT
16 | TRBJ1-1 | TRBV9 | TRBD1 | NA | CASSVGLTGGNTEAFF | TGTGCCAGCAGCGTGGGACTGACAGGGGGAAACACTGAAGCTTTCTTT
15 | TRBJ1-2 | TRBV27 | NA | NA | CASREPTGPSYGYTF | TGTGCCAGCAGGGAACCGACAGGACCGTCCTATGGCTACACCTTC
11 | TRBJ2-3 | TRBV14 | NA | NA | CASSQSSAQYF | TGTGCCAGCAGCCAATCCTCTGCGCAGTATTTT
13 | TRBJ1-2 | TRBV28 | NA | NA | CASSLEPAYGYTF | TGTGCCAGCAGTTTGGAGCCCGCCTATGGCTACACCTTC
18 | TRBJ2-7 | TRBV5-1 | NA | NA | CASSLWTGIAGSSYEQYF | TGCGCCAGCAGCTTGTGGACCGGCATTGCGGGTAGCTCCTACGAGCAGTACTTC
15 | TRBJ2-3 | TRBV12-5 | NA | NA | CTSSRGSEGTDTQYF | TGTACGTCGAGTCGGGGTAGCGAGGGCACAGATACGCAGTATTTT
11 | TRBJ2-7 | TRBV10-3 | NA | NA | CASRGLYEQYF | TGTGCCTCCAGGGGCCTCTACGAGCAGTACTTC
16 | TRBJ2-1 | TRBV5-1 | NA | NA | CASSSTMPSPYNEQFF | TGCGCCAGCAGCTCCACTATGCCCTCCCCCTACAATGAGCAGTTCTTC
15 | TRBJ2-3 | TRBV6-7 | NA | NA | CASSYGGDRTDTQYF | TGTGCCAGCAGTTACGGCGGGGATCGCACAGATACGCAGTATTTT
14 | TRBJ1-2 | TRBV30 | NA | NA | CAWSETAANYGYTF | TGTGCCTGGAGTGAGACGGCGGCCAACTATGGCTACACCTTC
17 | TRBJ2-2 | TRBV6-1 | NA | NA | CASSEVADRLNTGELFF | TGTGCCAGCAGTGAGGTGGCGGACAGACTGAACACCGGGGAGCTGTTTTTT
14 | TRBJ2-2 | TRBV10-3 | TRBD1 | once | CAIKPGQVVGELFF | TGTGCCATCAAACCGGGACAGGTAGTCGGGGAGCTGTTTTTT
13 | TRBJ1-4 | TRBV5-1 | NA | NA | CASSLGGHEKLFF | TGCGCCAGCAGCTTGGGAGGCCACGAAAAACTGTTTTTT
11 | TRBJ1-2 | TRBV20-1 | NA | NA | CSASTSYGYTF | TGCAGTGCTAGTACAAGCTATGGCTACACCTTC
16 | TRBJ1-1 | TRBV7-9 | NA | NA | CASSLAGGVRNTEAFF | TGTGCCAGCAGCTTAGCAGGGGGGGTACGGAACACTGAAGCTTTCTTT
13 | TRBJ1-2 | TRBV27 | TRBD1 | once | CASKPKGAEGYTF | TGTGCCAGCAAACCCAAGGGGGCGGAGGGCTACACCTTC
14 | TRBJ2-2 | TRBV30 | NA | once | CAWNGGLGTGELFF | TGTGCCTGGAACGGGGGGCTTGGCACCGGGGAGCTGTTTTTT
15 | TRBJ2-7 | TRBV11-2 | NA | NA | CASSLWGGGPHEQYF | TGTGCCAGCAGCTTATGGGGCGGCGGTCCACACGAGCAGTACTTC
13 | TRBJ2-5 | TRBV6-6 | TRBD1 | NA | CASKTGGGETQYF | TGTGCCAGCAAGACAGGGGGCGGAGAGACCCAGTACTTC
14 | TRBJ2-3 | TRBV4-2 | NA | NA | CASSQGQRRDTQYF | TGTGCCAGCAGCCAAGGCCAACGGAGAGATACGCAGTATTTT
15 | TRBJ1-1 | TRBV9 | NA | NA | CASSVEPQENTEAFF | TGTGCCAGCAGCGTAGAGCCCCAGGAGAACACTGAAGCTTTCTTT
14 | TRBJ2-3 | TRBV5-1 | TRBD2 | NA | CASSYLAGVDTQYF | TGCGCCAGCAGCTACCTAGCGGGGGTAGATACGCAGTATTTT